A single sample is the source of the 8 T cell receptor beta chains below, sequenced in a study of neurological immune-mediated disorders. TCRdb analysed the 5' RACE reads with MiXCR anew, one entry per CDR3 protein. The table lists about 38,000 distinct CDR3 sequences, around 4.8% of them singletons. The sequenced material came from CD4+ T cells from blood. These receptors were obtained from a man aged 18 to 35 in good health.

This clonotype was counted at least ten times. The chain uses TRBV12-3 or TRBV12-4 and TRBJ1-6, with a weak D call TRBD1 (6 bases). The CDR3 loop spans 13 amino acids. V was pared by 5 bases and J by 7 bases, with 9 bases between. The CDR3 reads CASSTTGNSPLHF. The CDR3 coding sequence is TGTGCCAGCAGTACCACAGGGAATTCACCCCTCCACTTT.

In this sample, this clonotype turned up many times. In nucleotides, the CDR3 is TGTGCCAGCAGCGTCGGGACAGGGGGTTTCAATGAGCAGTTCTTC. This codes for CASSVGTGGFNEQFF. The gene calls are TRBV9 and TRBJ2-1; 11 positions match TRBD1. Per germline, CDR1 SGDLS and CDR2 YYNGEE. V was pared by 2 bases and J by 6 bases, with 4 bases of the junction left unmatched. The CDR3 has 15 residues.

This clonotype was counted ten times or more. CDR3 sequence: CASSKRTGVRSNQPQHF. Here the CDR3 DNA reads TGTGCCAGCAGCAAAAGGACAGGGGTAAGGAGCAATCAGCCCCAGCATTTT. The V and J genes are TRBV21-1 and TRBJ1-5; TRBD1, the table's D call, was not compared with the DNA. TRBV21-1 is listed as a pseudogene. CDR3 size: 17 residues.

In this sample, this clonotype turned up many times. The chain has TRBV4-3 and TRBJ2-6, with 12 bases that match TRBD2. The CDR3 extends over 21 amino acids. Germline assignment: CDR1 LGHNA and CDR2 YSLEER. V dropped 3 bases and J dropped 2; count of bases not matched to a gene: 14. Here the CDR3 reads CASSHQIPVLAGGAGANVLTF. In DNA form, the CDR3 reads TGCGCCAGCAGCCATCAGATACCTGTACTAGCGGGGGGAGCTGGGGCCAACGTCCTGACTTTC.

At least ten counts were recorded for this clonotype. The J gene is TRBJ2-7, the V gene TRBV5-5; D possibly uses TRBD1 or TRBD2 (5 bases each). CDR3 size: 14 residues. CDR1 and CDR2 from the germline V gene are SGHKS and YYEKEE (reference sequence). V was cut by 2 bases and J by 5 bases, with 14 bases left in between. This chain's CDR3 is CASSFYPGRDEQYF. In nucleotides, the CDR3 is TGTGCCAGCAGCTTTTATCCAGGGCGGGACGAGCAGTACTTC.

This clonotype was seen at least ten times. The chain couples TRBV18 to TRBJ1-1; D remains unclear. CDR1 and CDR2 (germline): KGHSH, LQKENI. Between the trimmed V and J ends, which lost 4 bases and 3 bases, there was a span of 9 bases. The CDR3 loop spans 13 amino acids. For the CDR3, the DNA is TGTGCCAGCTCACGAGTCGCGGACACTGAAGCTTTCTTT. Amino acids: CASSRVADTEAFF.

Ten or more counts support this clonotype. The rearrangement links TRBV20-1 to TRBJ1-6, with D unresolved. Trimming pared 6 bases from V and 8 bases from J, leaving 23 bases between. The CDR3 is made up of 16 amino acids. Germline CDR1 and CDR2: DFQATT and SNEGSKA (reference sequence). This chain's CDR3 is CSAHRIILSKDSPLHF. The CDR3 nucleotides read TGCAGTGCCCACCGCATCATCCTGTCAAAAGATTCACCCCTCCACTTT.

This clonotype came up many times. The rearrangement joins TRBV6-2 or TRBV6-3 to TRBJ2-3; no clear D gene. The germline V and J ends were trimmed by 5 bases and 2 bases, with 2 bases remaining between them. The germline gives CDR1 MNHEY, CDR2 SVGEGT. The length of the CDR3 is 11 residues. The CDR3 nucleotides read TGTGCCAGCAGTCACACAGATACGCAGTATTTT. Residues: CASSHTDTQYF.